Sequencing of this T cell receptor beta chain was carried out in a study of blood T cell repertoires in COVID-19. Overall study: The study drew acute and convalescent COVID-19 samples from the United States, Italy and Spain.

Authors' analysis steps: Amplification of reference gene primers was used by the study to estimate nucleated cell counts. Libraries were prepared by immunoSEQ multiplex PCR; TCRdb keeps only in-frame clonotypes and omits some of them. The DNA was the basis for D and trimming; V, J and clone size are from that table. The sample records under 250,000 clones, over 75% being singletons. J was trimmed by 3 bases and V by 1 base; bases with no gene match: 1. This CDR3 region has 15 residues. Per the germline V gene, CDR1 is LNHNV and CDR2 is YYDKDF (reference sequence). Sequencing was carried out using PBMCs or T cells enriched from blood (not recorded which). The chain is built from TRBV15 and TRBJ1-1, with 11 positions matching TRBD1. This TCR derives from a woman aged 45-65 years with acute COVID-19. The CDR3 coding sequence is TGTGCCACCAGCAGAGGGGGACAGGGGGACACTGAAGCTTTCTTT. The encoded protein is CATSRGGQGDTEAFF.